This T cell receptor (beta chain) appears in the sequencing data of a study of PD-1 blockade in classical Hodgkin lymphoma. Study-level points and caveats: Unlike CD8+ TCR diversity, which did not rise significantly by C4D1, CD4+ TCR diversity did. As was reported, newly diagnosed patients showed lower baseline TCR diversity than healthy donors did.

Note on this clone: What it binds is not known.

Measured with immunoSEQ multiplex PCR; TCRdb has only the in-frame clones, and not every one. The sample has 15,000 to 25,000 clones, 70% to 90% seen once; the top ten hold just over 2.5%. Time point in this sample: cycle 4 day 1 (C4D1), after 5 to 7 weeks of nivolumab. Each of the patients experienced relapse following autologous stem cell transplantation, and their brentuximab vedotin exposure differed. Magnetic depletion of unwanted cells isolated CD4+ T cells from thawed PBMCs. Patients' outcomes at their best amounted to complete response, partial response or progressive disease. Trimming took off 4 bases at V and 7 bases at J, with 14 bases between the two ends. This CDR3 has 15 residues. Germline CDR1 MGHRA, CDR2 YSYEKL.

The receptor was isolated from a human donor with classical Hodgkin lymphoma. This chain uses TRBV4-1 with TRBJ1-6; the D is unclear. The sample in question was CD4+ T cells from blood, obtained before the fourth cycle of nivolumab. CDR3 residues: CASSLTLGSNSPLHF. CDR3 in DNA: TGCGCCAGCAGCCTCACCCTTGGTTCCAATTCACCCCTCCACTTT.